The present entry profiles one T cell receptor (beta chain) with its context. Its antigen is still unknown. It has no much larger one-base neighbor in the sample; base qualities were not kept. The entire isolated RNA was reverse transcribed using the High Capacity cDNA Reverse Transcription Kit, and thus expressed TCRB transcripts were sequenced. Naive, central memory and regulatory T cell samples underwent deep immunoSEQ sequencing, averaging approximately 3.3 million total reads per sample. Sorted cells were lysed in RLT buffer and RNA was extracted with DNase-treated RNeasy Micro or Mini kits, depending on cell number. To prevent cross-contamination, every cell subset was processed on its own, while patient and healthy donor samples were processed together. The immunoSEQ multiplex PCR was used to amplify TCRB sequences from cDNA, yielding 87-bp fragments that span the CDR3 region. Sequencing of the amplicons was performed on the Illumina HiSeq platform. In the paper's pipeline: Synthetic template baselines were used to correct PCR bias computationally, reads within Hamming distance 2 were collapsed together, and singletons that could not be merged were discarded. Reads were aligned to IMGT to assign V, D and J genes, CDR3 length, and insertions or deletions at six rearrangement sites. Within each subset, clonotype counts were normalized to sorted cell number, after which true diversity and Gini coefficients were computed with the tcR R package. Repertoire sharing was quantified using the overlap coefficient calculated on TCRB nucleotide sequences. As a proxy for the pre-selection repertoire, out-of-frame TCRB sequences from naive cells were analyzed. What TCRdb holds here is the immuneACCESS table cut down to in-frame rearrangements. Part of the clones is not present; checked against another copy, under half of the missing clones reflect an unresolved V gene, and the others are unexplained. That table gives V, J and clone size, and the DNA gave D and trimming. The sample records 850,000 to 900,000 clones, about a sixth of which are singletons. The top ten hold 0.02% to 0.03% of the sample.

Each donor gave one peripheral blood draw, about 100 mL on average, collected into heparinised tubes. Naive, central memory, regulatory and stem cell-like memory CD4+ T cells were sorted on a BD FACSAria II using a panel including CD45RO, CCR7, CD25, CD127, CD95 and CD27. Every sorted population had a purity above 95%. PBMCs were separated immediately by Lymphoprep density gradient centrifugation and were stained directly, without being cultured. To minimize batch effects, samples were stained and sorted in pairs, one healthy donor with one patient per experiment. The data stem from a study of beta chain features in type 1 diabetes (dated by TCRdb to 2016 to 2019). About the investigation overall: Mean age, gender distribution, total cell number and subset yield were not different between patients and healthy donors. Whereas all 30 or so donors provided naive and central memory subsets, regulatory and stem cell-like memory subsets were isolated from just 8 patients and roughly 8 healthy donors. The study compared the TCRB repertoires of sorted circulating CD4+ T cell subsets in recently diagnosed type 1 diabetes patients with those in matched healthy donors. A total of 107,917,701 sorted cells were examined across all samples, and the number of cells per subset was strongly correlated with RNA yield. Study-wide findings and limitations: Patients with type 1 diabetes made fewer insertions and deleted more nucleotides at VDJ recombination sites, implying thymic rearrangement abnormalities. Sequencing cDNA rather than genomic DNA could over-represent highly expressing activated cells, although activation and CD3 levels did not differ between groups. Because small numbers of individuals were included in the HLA sub-analyses, any influence of HLA type on TCRB rearrangement was left unresolved. A moderate but significant shortening of TCRB CDR3 length was observed in type 1 diabetes patients in all four CD4+ subsets. Naive, central memory and regulatory TCRB repertoires appeared to be more similar among patients than among healthy donors. Shorter templates might have been favored by PCR, but patient and control samples were amplified and corrected together, so both groups would have been affected equally by any skew.

CDR1 and CDR2 are read off the germline V gene as SGHRS and YFSETQ. There are 16 amino acids in the CDR3, from cysteine to phenylalanine inclusive. The DNA shown is the 48-base CDR3, in frame from base 1. V lost 2 bases and J lost 9 bases, and the count of bases not matched to a germline gene is 11. The chain is made from TRBV5-1 and TRBJ2-1; TRBD1 matches 10 bases in the middle. The source material was naive CD4+ T cells from blood. The cell subset or site label on this specimen signifies: true naive CD4+ T cells. The source is a woman younger than 35 in good health. The bases are TGCGCCAGCAGCTTAGGGGCCGGGACAGGGGATGGTGAGCAGTTCTTC. It codes for CASSLGAGTGDGEQFF.